This TCR beta chain was sequenced during a study of blood T cell repertoires in COVID-19. Source study methods: Quantification of nucleated cells was approximated via reference gene primer amplification. Produced via immunoSEQ multiplex PCR; TCRdb's table is partial and in-frame only. The DNA gave D and trimming, while V, J and clone size come from that table. The sample lists under 200,000 clones; 80% to 90% were seen once. Patients at the Seattle site were enrolled during active infection and followed longitudinally. Material for sequencing was peripheral blood. This TCR came from a woman aged 55-69 years with COVID-19, enrolled during active disease.

The CDR3 protein is CARSPFLDRAGETQYF. DNA of the CDR3: TGTGCCCGATCCCCTTTCTTGGACAGGGCGGGAGAGACCCAGTACTTC. The chain combines TRBV25-1 with TRBJ2-5, with TRBD1 identical over 8 bases. V lost 11 bases and J lost 4; bases outside the gene matches: 18. The germline V gene encodes CDR1 MGHDK and CDR2 SYGVNS. The CDR3 is 16 residues long. Full variable domain (missing parts from reference TRBV25-1 and TRBJ2-5): EADIYQTPRYLVIGTGKKITLECSQTMGHDKMYWYQQDPGMELHLIHYSYGVNSTEKGDLSSESTVSRIRTEHFPLTLESARPSHTSQYLCARSPFLDRAGETQYFGPGTRLLVL.